The present entry profiles one T cell receptor beta chain with its context. Its antigen is not known. The V end lost 5 bases, the J end lost 4 bases, and 12 bases lay between the germline ends. The CDR3 runs 14 residues. Germline loops: CDR1 LNHDA, CDR2 SQIVND (reference sequence). This sample was taken from a study of cytomegalovirus exposure and HLA in healthy donors. Using immunoSEQ multiplex PCR, the repertoire was profiled, and TCRdb retains in-frame clones only, with some absent. The table shows 150,000 or so clones, with approximately 86% occurring only once. Study results and caveats: Diagnosis of cytomegalovirus status made by the classifier reportedly showed high specificity and sensitivity. Investigators reported around 150 TCR beta chains as tied to cytomegalovirus.

The donors were in the roughly 120-subject validation cohort; that cohort was separate from the roughly 700-subject first cohort. The clonotype was recovered from a man aged 30-40 years in good health and CMV-seropositive. The chain has TRBV19 and TRBJ1-5; unclear D gene. Sequencing input: PBMCs. The chain's CDR3 is CASSVRELNQPQHF. Here the CDR3 DNA reads TGTGCCAGTAGTGTCCGGGAGTTAAATCAGCCCCAGCATTTT. Combining the CDR3 with reference TRBV19 and TRBJ1-5 gives the whole variable domain DGGITQSPKYLFRKEGQNVTLSCEQNLNHDAMYWYRQDPGQGLRLIYYSQIVNDFQKGDIAEGYSVSREKKESFPLTVTSAQKNPTAFYLCASSVRELNQPQHFGDGTRLSIL.